This T cell receptor (beta chain) was retrieved from a study of radiation and T cells in renal cell carcinoma. Study outcomes and limitations: Top tumor clonotypes rose in blood 2 weeks post-radiation, then contracted.

Data came from immunoSEQ multiplex PCR; TCRdb stores just in-frame clones and leaves some out. The table lists roughly 75,000 clones, 82% of them singletons. A note on this clone: Its antigen remains unknown.

Germline CDR1 SNHLY, CDR2 FYNNEI. V lost 0 bases to trimming and J lost 7 bases; unmatched junction nucleotides: 6. The CDR3 sequence is 16 residues long. Time point specified: blood 2 weeks post-SBRT. Treatment of the sample: 15 Gy SBRT to primary tumor, nephrectomy 4 weeks later. Radiation-treated patients gave blood at baseline, week 2 and week 4. V is TRBV2 and J is TRBJ2-1; TRBD1 aligns across 10 bases. This specimen consisted of blood, obtained from a patient whose treatment included radiotherapy and nephrectomy. This receptor was obtained from a man aged 55 to 70 with renal cell carcinoma. The CDR3 sequence: CASSEAGQGVSNEQFF. The CDR3 DNA reads as TGTGCCAGCAGTGAAGCCGGACAGGGGGTCTCGAATGAGCAGTTCTTC.